Listed below are T cell receptor beta chains from one sample, sequenced in a study of cytomegalovirus exposure and HLA in healthy donors. The protocol was immunoSEQ multiplex PCR, while the TCRdb copy is restricted to in-frame clones and leaves out a portion. The sample lists approximately 150,000 clones, approximately 71% occurring once. The sequenced material came from PBMCs. The receptors stem from a young woman in good health and CMV-seropositive. Each CDR3 is given with its conserved first and last residue.

v_gene	j_gene	len	CDR3aa
TRBV7-3	TRBJ2-3	12	CASSPPGDTQYF
TRBV10-3	TRBJ2-2	14	CASEVDRVAGELFF
TRBV5-1	TRBJ2-3	15	CASSLVGQETDTQYF
TRBV4-3	TRBJ2-1	14	CASSPGLGPNEQFF
TRBV18	TRBJ2-3	16	CASPPREGDLPDTQYF
TRBV7-3	TRBJ1-1	13	CASSTAMNTEAFF
TRBV11-3	TRBJ1-1	13	CARPRDRNTEAFF
TRBV5-1	TRBJ2-3	17	CASSQTLADSATDTQYF
TRBV6-1	TRBJ1-1	15	CASSEMTGANTEAFF
TRBV7-3	TRBJ2-1	16	CAIETLKAGGLAEQFF
TRBV7-9	TRBJ1-1	14	CASRNQGEGTEAFF
TRBV30	TRBJ2-7	12	CAWSVTGNEQYF
TRBV10-3	TRBJ1-2	14	CAISESRQDYGYTF
TRBV30	TRBJ1-4	14	CAWSVQATNEKLFF
TRBV9	TRBJ2-1	19	CASSGGASGGTLLFNEQFF
TRBV6-5	TRBJ1-1	14	CASSYRTANTEAFF
TRBV6-1	TRBJ1-2	14	CASRKEQGNYGYTF
TRBV6-5	TRBJ2-1	15	CASTPGLAGGREQFF
TRBV9	TRBJ2-3	16	CASSNSAGGRVDTQYF
TRBV11-2	TRBJ2-3	13	CASSQTSADTQYF
TRBV18	TRBJ1-1	14	CASSPKTGDTEAFF
TRBV28	TRBJ1-2	12	CAGRTGNYGYTF
TRBV7-9	TRBJ2-7	14	CASSTQGKPYEQYF
TRBV12-5	TRBJ2-3	15	CASGPVSGAGITQYF
TRBV9	TRBJ1-1	13	CASSPYGGGRAFF
TRBV11-2	TRBJ1-2	15	CASSLDHGQGGGYTF